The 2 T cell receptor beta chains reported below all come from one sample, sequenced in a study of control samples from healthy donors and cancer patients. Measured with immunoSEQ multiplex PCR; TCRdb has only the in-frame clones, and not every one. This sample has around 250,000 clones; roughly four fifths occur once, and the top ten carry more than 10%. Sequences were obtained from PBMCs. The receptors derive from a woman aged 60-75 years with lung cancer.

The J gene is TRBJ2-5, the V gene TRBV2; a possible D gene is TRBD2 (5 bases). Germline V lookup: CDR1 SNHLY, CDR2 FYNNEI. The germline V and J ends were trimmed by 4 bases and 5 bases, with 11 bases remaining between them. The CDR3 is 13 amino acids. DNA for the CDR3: TGTGCCAGCAGTGGCAGGAGGCTGGAGACCCAGTACTTC. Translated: CASSGRRLETQYF.

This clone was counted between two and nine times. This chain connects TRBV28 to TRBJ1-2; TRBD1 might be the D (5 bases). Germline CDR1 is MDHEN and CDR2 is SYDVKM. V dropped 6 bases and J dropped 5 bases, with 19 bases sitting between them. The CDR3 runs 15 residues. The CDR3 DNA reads TGTGCCAGCAGCTCCCCCGGGGCCGAAGCATATGGCTACACCTTC. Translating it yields CASSSPGAEAYGYTF.